Here is one TCR beta chain with its context. This clonotype has at least ten counts. Its binding antigen is unknown. Within one base of it there is no much larger clone, and no base qualities were kept. The data stem from a study of response to subunit inactivated influenza vaccine (dated by TCRdb to 2017 to 2018). Looking at the study overall: The study used deep quantitative T cell receptor repertoire profiling to track responses to a trivalent subunit inactivated influenza vaccine. Study-level results and caveats: According to the authors, only a limited number of new T cells may be recruited by each seasonal influenza vaccination.

Library prep was done by RT-PCR. Sequencing relied on an Illumina HiSeq 2500. The public reads were reprocessed in TCRdb via fastp at Q25 and MiXCR, keeping in-frame beta chains. Every distinct CDR3 protein forms one entry, paired with its most common genes and DNA. Within this sample are around 470,000 distinct CDR3 sequences, with around 7.7% of them counted one time only. The ten largest make up over 10% of the sample. As encoded in the germline V gene (reference sequence), CDR1 is WNHNN while CDR2 is SYGVQD. Germline trimming: 3 bases from V, 1 base from J; junction bases outside gene matches: 8. The CDR3 contains 16 residues, cysteine and phenylalanine counted. CDR3 DNA is the only sequence kept; it has 48 bases, read in frame from the first base.

The receptor's source is a man between 50 and 70 years old who received an inactivated influenza vaccine. Donor details come from another sample of the same person, matched by shared clones. Rearrangement joined TRBV10-1 to TRBJ1-1; 7 junctional bases match TRBD1. The sample was PBMCs from blood, taken around 25 months after vaccination. The nucleotide sequence reads as follows: TGCGCCAGCAGTGATTCGCCCGGGACAGAGAACACTGAAGCTTTCTTT. The encoded protein is CASSDSPGTENTEAFF.